The 27 T cell receptor beta chains presented below share a single source sample, sequenced in a study of OX40 agonist ivuxolimab in advanced cancers. The method was immunoSEQ multiplex PCR; TCRdb's version includes in-frame clones alone and lacks a portion of them. The sample yields more than 95,000 clones, 90% to 95% seen once. Sequenced here: CD4+ or CD8+ T cells sorted from blood, sampled in a trial of the OX40 agonist ivuxolimab. The receptors shown here come from an adult with an advanced solid tumor such as melanoma, head and neck, liver or kidney cancer.

The genes are TRBV11-3 and TRBJ2-7; D may match TRBD1 or TRBD2 (5 bases each). In germline, CDR1 is SGHNT, CDR2 YENEEA. Trimming took 8 bases from V and 4 from J, leaving 24 bases between them. This CDR3 is built from 16 residues. Written as DNA, the CDR3 is TGTGCCAGCTTAAAAATGAATGGGGGTGGGGGTTACGAGCAGTACTTC. It codes for CASLKMNGGGGYEQYF.

This clone has a single count. This rearrangement joins TRBV7-2 to TRBJ2-7, with TRBD2 identical over 14 bases. Germline V gene lookup returns CDR1 SGHTA and CDR2 FQGNSA. This CDR3 is built from 17 residues. Trimming removed 0 bases from V and 5 bases from J; junction bases left unmatched: 6. CDR3 sequence (DNA): TGTGCCAGCAGCTTAGCGGGGACTAGCGGGAGTCGGGACGAGCAGTACTTC. Translating it yields CASSLAGTSGSRDEQYF.

J is TRBJ2-3 and V is TRBV15; D is perhaps TRBD2 (6 bases). The ends were cut back, 0 bases at V and 4 bases at J, with 17 bases in the middle. This CDR3 region has 17 residues. CDR1 and CDR2 from the germline V gene are LNHNV and YYDKDF (reference sequence). CDR3: CATSRDSGLAGSDTQYF. CDR3 coding DNA: TGTGCCACCAGCAGAGATAGCGGCCTGGCGGGATCAGATACGCAGTATTTT. The full variable domain, completed using reference TRBV15 and TRBJ2-3, is DAMVIQNPRYQVTQFGKPVTLSCSQTLNHNVMYWYQQKSSQAPKLLFHYYDKDFNNEADTPDNFQSRRPNTSFCFLDIRSPGLGDTAMYLCATSRDSGLAGSDTQYFGPGTRLTVL.

CDR3 sequence: CASSVGPGEDTEAFF. In DNA form, the CDR3 reads TGTGCCAGCAGTGTAGGGCCCGGTGAGGACACTGAAGCTTTCTTT. This sequence joins TRBV25-1 and TRBJ1-1, with no clear D. Germline lookup yields CDR1 MGHDK and CDR2 SYGVNS. Trimming took 4 bases from V and 3 from J, leaving 15 bases between them. The CDR3 sequence is 15 residues long.

The genes are TRBV29-1 and TRBJ2-1, with D perhaps matching TRBD2 (6 bases). Trimming removed 1 base at V and 4 bases at J, with 14 bases between. The CDR3 runs to 15 residues. Looked up from germline, CDR1 is SQVTM and CDR2 is ANQGSEA. The CDR3 bases are TGCAGCGTTGAAGGCGGGGTATCTTATTACAATGAGCAGTTCTTC. Translation: CSVEGGVSYYNEQFF.

The genes are TRBV18 and TRBJ1-2, with 8 bases aligning to TRBD1. Germline-derived CDR1 and CDR2 are KGHSH and LQKENI. With 2 bases clipped from V and 6 bases from J, the junction kept 5 bases outside the gene matches. CDR3 length: 14 amino acids. The CDR3 coding sequence is TGTGCCAGCTCACCAACAGGGGGACTGGATGGCTACACCTTC. Amino acid sequence: CASSPTGGLDGYTF.

The V and J genes are TRBV7-9 and TRBJ2-3; D is ambiguous. Trimming stripped 1 base from V and 4 bases from J, with 9 bases between. This CDR3 contains 14 residues. Germline V gene lookup returns CDR1 SEHNR and CDR2 FQNEAQ (reference sequence). DNA of the CDR3: TGTGCCAGCAGCTTAGGCAGGAAAGCAGATACGCAGTATTTT. Residues: CASSLGRKADTQYF.

The chain couples TRBV6-1 to TRBJ2-6; D is unresolved. CDR3 length: 17 amino acids. V dropped 0 bases and J dropped 0 bases, with 9 bases sitting between them. Germline CDR1 MNHNS, CDR2 SASEGT. The CDR3 DNA reads as TGTGCCAGCAGTGAAGCGCTCTTTTACTCTGGGGCCAACGTCCTGACTTTC. Translation: CASSEALFYSGANVLTF.

The chain's CDR3 is CASSQDRWRTQYEQYF. In nucleotides, the CDR3 is TGTGCCAGCAGCCAAGATCGTTGGAGGACCCAATACGAGCAGTACTTC. V gene TRBV7-2 combines with J gene TRBJ2-7; perhaps TRBD2 as D (5 bases). The germline V and J ends were trimmed by 5 bases and 4 bases, with 21 bases remaining between them. The CDR3 totals 16 residues. Per the germline V gene, CDR1 is SGHTA and CDR2 is FQGNSA.

The chain links TRBV7-9 to TRBJ2-1; D call uncertain. The CDR3 runs to 14 residues. Germline V CDR1 and CDR2: SEHNR, FQNEAQ (reference sequence). Deletions cut 6 bases from V and 4 bases from J, with 13 bases between. In nucleotides, the CDR3 is TGTGCCAGCAGTCGGGCCCCAAGTTACAATGAGCAGTTCTTC. Translating it yields CASSRAPSYNEQFF.

The rearrangement links TRBV7-9 to TRBJ2-5; TRBD2 agrees at 11 bases. Trimming at V came to 4 bases and at J to 2 bases, leaving 9 bases not matched to a gene. This CDR3 has 17 residues. From germline, CDR1 is SEHNR and CDR2 FQNEAQ (reference sequence). The CDR3 is CASSSPNIAGGQETQYF. CDR3 nucleotides: TGTGCCAGCAGCTCCCCCAATATAGCGGGAGGGCAAGAGACCCAGTACTTC. Based on the CDR3 plus reference TRBV7-9 and TRBJ2-5, the full variable domain is DTGVSQNPRHKITKRGQNVTFRCDPISEHNRLYWYRQTLGQGPEFLTYFQNEAQLEKSRLLSDRFSAERPKGSFSTLEIQRTEQGDSAMYLCASSSPNIAGGQETQYFGPGTRLLVL.

The chain couples TRBV5-1 to TRBJ1-4, with 7 nucleotides matching TRBD1. Unmatched junction bases numbered 6, after V lost 4 bases and J lost 0 bases. CDR3 size: 16 residues. Germline CDR1 reads SGHRS; CDR2 reads YFSETQ. In DNA form, the CDR3 reads TGCGCCAGCAGCCGTGGGACAGTGGCAACTAATGAAAAACTGTTTTTT. Its translation: CASSRGTVATNEKLFF. The full variable domain, completed using reference TRBV5-1 and TRBJ1-4, is KAGVTQTPRYLIKTRGQQVTLSCSPISGHRSVSWYQQTPGQGLQFLFEYFSETQRNKGNFPGRFSGRQFSNSRSEMNVSTLELGDSALYLCASSRGTVATNEKLFFGSGTQLSVL.

This chain uses TRBV5-6 with TRBJ2-7; tentatively, D is TRBD1 or TRBD2 (5 bases each). The V gene's germline CDR1 is SGHDT and CDR2 YYEEEE. Trimming shortened V by 0 bases and J by 0 bases, and 19 bases separated the two germline ends. This CDR3 has 18 amino acids. The CDR3 here is CASSLGGGGTRDSYEQYF. The CDR3, as DNA: TGTGCCAGCAGCTTGGGAGGAGGTGGGACGAGGGACTCCTACGAGCAGTACTTC. The variable domain in full, with the rest retrieved from reference TRBV5-6 and TRBJ2-7, is DAGVTQSPTHLIKTRGQQVTLRCSPKSGHDTVSWYQQALGQGPQFIFQYYEEEERQRGNFPDRFSGHQFPNYSSELNVNALLLGDSALYLCASSLGGGGTRDSYEQYFGPGTRLTVT.

The gene calls are TRBV27 and TRBJ2-2; D not certain. Trimming removed 6 bases at V and 0 bases at J, with 11 bases between. Germline CDR1 MNHEY, CDR2 SMNVEV (reference sequence). This CDR3 region has 15 residues. For the CDR3, the DNA is TGTGCCAGCAGGCCTCGCACCTCGAACACCGGGGAGCTGTTTTTT. Its protein is CASRPRTSNTGELFF.

The chain employs TRBV7-9 and TRBJ1-5; D might be TRBD1 (5 bases). V lost 5 bases and J lost 4, with 12 bases in between. This CDR3 comprises 14 residues. Per the germline V gene, CDR1 is SEHNR and CDR2 is FQNEAQ (reference sequence). The CDR3 is CASSRGRGNQPQHF. The CDR3 nucleotides are TGTGCCAGCAGCCGTGGAAGGGGTAATCAGCCCCAGCATTTT. The full variable domain, rest sourced from reference TRBV7-9 and TRBJ1-5, is DTGVSQNPRHKITKRGQNVTFRCDPISEHNRLYWYRQTLGQGPEFLTYFQNEAQLEKSRLLSDRFSAERPKGSFSTLEIQRTEQGDSAMYLCASSRGRGNQPQHFGDGTRLSIL.

J is TRBJ2-5 and V is TRBV7-6; a weak D match, TRBD2 (5 bases). V dropped 5 bases and J dropped 5 bases, with 18 bases sitting between them. CDR1 SGHVS and CDR2 FNYEAQ come from the germline V gene. The CDR3 consists of 15 residues. The CDR3 DNA follows: TGTGCCAGCAGCAGAACGGAGAGGACTCTTGAGACCCAGTACTTC. Amino acids: CASSRTERTLETQYF.

DNA for the CDR3: TGTGCCAGCAGGGTGGAGGCTAGCGGCTACGAGCAGTACTTC. Residues: CASRVEASGYEQYF. V gene TRBV28 combines with J gene TRBJ2-5; TRBD2 agrees at 7 bases. The J call may not be correct, given that the DNA end is closer to TRBJ2-7. The CDR3 totals 14 residues. In germline, CDR1 is MDHEN, CDR2 SYDVKM.

V gene TRBV7-2 combines with J gene TRBJ2-3; D gene unclear. Trimming stripped 3 bases from V and 0 bases from J, with 4 bases between. Germline lookup yields CDR1 SGHTA and CDR2 FQGNSA. This CDR3 spans 13 amino acids. CDR3 DNA: TGTGCCAGCAGCTTTTCTAGCACAGATACGCAGTATTTT. Protein: CASSFSSTDTQYF. Filled out from reference TRBV7-2 and TRBJ2-3, the complete variable domain reads GAGVSQSPSNKVTEKGKDVELRCDPISGHTALYWYRQSLGQGLEFLIYFQGNSAPDKSGLPSDRFSAERTGGSVSTLTIQRTQQEDSAVYLCASSFSSTDTQYFGPGTRLTVL.

The V and J genes are TRBV5-1 and TRBJ2-1, with 14 bases that match TRBD2. CDR1 and CDR2 from the germline V gene are SGHRS and YFSETQ. CDR3 length: 16 residues. V was clipped by 3 bases and J by 3 bases; unmatched bases: 2. The DNA of the CDR3 is TGCGCCAGCAGCTCCGGGACTAGCGGGAGCTACAATGAGCAGTTCTTC. As protein: CASSSGTSGSYNEQFF.

J is TRBJ2-1 and V is TRBV6-1; 9 positions agree with TRBD1. The ends lost 1 base at V and 16 bases at J; junction bases unmatched: 8. CDR1 MNHNS and CDR2 SASEGT come from the germline V gene. This CDR3 contains 13 residues. CDR3 region: CASSEVIGDRAFF. Here the CDR3 DNA reads TGTGCCAGCAGTGAAGTAATAGGGGACAGGGCCTTCTTC.

The chain carries TRBV18 and TRBJ2-1, with D maybe TRBD1 (5 bases). Germline-derived CDR1 and CDR2 are KGHSH and LQKENI. Deletions cut 2 bases from V and 5 bases from J, with 13 bases between. The CDR3 sequence is 15 residues long. As DNA, the CDR3 is TGTGCCAGCTCACCAACCAGGGCCCCTCACAATGAGCAGTTCTTC. It specifies CASSPTRAPHNEQFF. The complete variable domain, with remaining parts taken from reference TRBV18 and TRBJ2-1, reads NAGVMQNPRHLVRRRGQEARLRCSPMKGHSHVYWYRQLPEEGLKFMVYLQKENIIDESGMPKERFSAEFPKEGPSILRIQQVVRGDSAAYFCASSPTRAPHNEQFFGPGTRLTVL.

The chain recombines TRBV4-1 with TRBJ1-3, with D unresolved. Germline V gene data show CDR1 as MGHRA and CDR2 as YSYEKL. Trimming cost V 0 bases and J 3 bases, with 12 bases left between them. The length of the CDR3 is 16 residues. CDR3 DNA sequence: TGCGCCAGCAGCCAAGAAAGGGCGGCGAGTGGAAACACCATATATTTT. Amino acid sequence: CASSQERAASGNTIYF.

The J gene is TRBJ2-1, the V gene TRBV7-2; 10 nucleotides match TRBD2. The CDR3 consists of 15 residues. Per the germline V gene, CDR1 is SGHTA and CDR2 is FQGNSA. The V gene end was trimmed by 1 base and the J gene end by 7 bases; junction bases not matched to a gene: 4. CDR3 nucleotides: TGTGCCAGCAGCTTAGTAGCGGGAGGCTTGAATGAGCAGTTCTTC. Encoded protein: CASSLVAGGLNEQFF.

The rearrangement joins TRBV7-2 to TRBJ2-7, with TRBD1 matching 7 bases. The CDR3 contains 15 residues. V trimming: 0 bases; J trimming: 4 bases; junction bases outside the gene matches: 6. Germline V gene lookup returns CDR1 SGHTA and CDR2 FQGNSA. The CDR3 DNA follows: TGTGCCAGCAGCTTAGCGGGACAGACCCTTTACGAGCAGTACTTC. Amino acid sequence: CASSLAGQTLYEQYF.

This chain joins TRBV2 and TRBJ2-1; 7 bases map to TRBD2. With V trimmed by 3 bases and J by 15 bases, 5 bases remained unmatched. This CDR3 comprises 11 residues. Germline V gene data show CDR1 as SNHLY and CDR2 as FYNNEI. The CDR3 protein is CASSDLGRTFF. The CDR3 nucleotides read TGTGCCAGCAGTGATCTCGGGAGGACGTTCTTC.

V and J are TRBV28 and TRBJ1-6; D not certain. The length of the CDR3 is 15 residues. CDR1 MDHEN and CDR2 SYDVKM come from the germline V gene. The V gene lost 2 bases and the J gene lost 10 bases, with 15 bases spanning the gap. In DNA form, the CDR3 reads TGTGCCAGCAGTTTAGTAGCCGCGGACGGATCACCCCTCCACTTT. Its translation: CASSLVAADGSPLHF.

This sequence joins TRBV7-3 and TRBJ2-3; D uncertain. The germline V gene has CDR1 SGHTA and CDR2 FQGTGA. Trimming stripped 0 bases from V and 2 bases from J, with 9 bases between. The CDR3 covers 15 residues. CDR3 loop: CASSLTSLVTDTQYF. The CDR3 DNA reads as TGTGCCAGCAGCTTAACGTCCCTAGTCACAGATACGCAGTATTTT.